The rows below give T cell receptor beta chains drawn from one sample of a study of blood T cell repertoires in COVID-19. This table comes from immunoSEQ multiplex PCR, and its TCRdb copy is limited to in-frame clones, with some not included. Of about 140,000 clones in the sample, approximately 80% were seen once. Sequenced sample: peripheral blood. The receptors shown here come from a human donor in a cohort sampled during active COVID-19. Both conserved end residues are trimmed from each CDR3.

CDR3aa	j_gene	v_gene
ASSTTGISVSYEQF	TRBJ2-1	TRBV19
ASSLVSGTNTGELF	TRBJ2-2	TRBV7-9
ASSPSQGSVGGNTIY	TRBJ1-3	TRBV19
ASSLLGAGNEQF	TRBJ2-1	TRBV7-3
ASSQISGKNTGELF	TRBJ2-2	TRBV4-2
ASSQDSGAASTDTQY	TRBJ2-3	TRBV4-2
AWSHGSGGFYEQY	TRBJ2-7	TRBV30
ASSLRAGENNEQY	TRBJ2-7	TRBV5-4
ASSDGGRGETQY	TRBJ2-5	TRBV25-1
ASSRDQGSSYEQY	TRBJ2-7	TRBV4-1
ASTRSGNTIY	TRBJ1-3	TRBV19
ASSLQGAYEQY	TRBJ2-7	TRBV27
ASSFSGDAEAF	TRBJ1-1	TRBV27
ASSSGTTPLYEQF	TRBJ2-1	TRBV5-8
ASSQLVTRNTEAF	TRBJ1-1	TRBV4-1
ASSFGRGETQY	TRBJ2-5	TRBV5-1
ASSPRWGGEGNTIY	TRBJ1-3	TRBV27
ASSYRTGKYGYT	TRBJ1-2	TRBV6-5
ASSTPQGPTT	TRBJ1-2	TRBV12-3/TRBV12-4
SARTSGSTEQF	TRBJ2-1	TRBV29-1
ASSPRLADNEQF	TRBJ2-1	TRBV11-3
ASSVAGDYGYT	TRBJ1-2	TRBV10-2
ASSLETGVGLSKNIQY	TRBJ2-4	TRBV21-1
ASSSRLRANEKLF	TRBJ1-4	TRBV7-9
ASSQDPGLAASSYNEQF	TRBJ2-1	TRBV4-1
ASRKPTPLQGVGTEAF	TRBJ1-1	TRBV7-9
ASSLRGNEQF	TRBJ2-1	TRBV27
ASSLAPWGTSRNQPQH	TRBJ1-5	TRBV7-9
ASSELANTEAF	TRBJ1-1	TRBV5-1
ASSLMLRGGTYNEQF	TRBJ2-1	TRBV27
ANGQGRAIY	TRBJ1-3	TRBV2
ASSQEARRETQY	TRBJ2-5	TRBV3-1/TRBV3-2
ASSLQGNTEAF	TRBJ1-1	TRBV6-5
ASSAGWRESEQY	TRBJ2-7	TRBV11-2